Shown below are 22 T cell receptor beta chains from a single sample sequenced in a study of blood T cell repertoires in COVID-19. The protocol was immunoSEQ multiplex PCR, while the TCRdb copy is restricted to in-frame clones and leaves out a portion. The repertoire holds roughly 200,000 clones, with 85% to 90% as singletons. The sequencing input was peripheral blood. The receptors come from a person between 65 and 80 years old with COVID-19, enrolled during active disease.

This clone has only one observation. This chain uses TRBV19 with TRBJ2-7; D is ambiguous. The CDR3 totals 15 residues. V was pared by 1 base and J by 3 bases, with 13 bases between. Germline-derived CDR1 and CDR2 are LNHDA and SQIVND (reference sequence). CDR3 sequence: CASSIAATKRYEQYF. CDR3 in DNA: TGTGCCAGTAGTATAGCGGCTACCAAGCGCTACGAGCAGTACTTC.

The chain couples TRBV5-1 to TRBJ2-3; weak D call: TRBD2 (5 bases). This CDR3 has 15 residues. Trimming cost V 4 bases and J 6 bases, with 18 bases left between them. Per the germline V gene, CDR1 is SGHRS and CDR2 is YFSETQ. The CDR3 DNA reads TGCGCCAGCAGCCGTGGAGGTTCGGAGAGGGATACGCAGTATTTT. This sequence encodes CASSRGGSERDTQYF.

The chain has TRBV19 and TRBJ1-1; D perhaps matches TRBD1 (6 bases). The CDR3 loop spans 14 amino acids. V lost 3 bases to trimming and J lost 4 bases, with 12 bases between them. CDR1 LNHDA and CDR2 SQIVND come from the germline V gene (reference sequence). The CDR3 DNA reads as TGTGCCAGTAGTATCGGGGGGCTGGGCACTGAAGCTTTCTTT. It translates to CASSIGGLGTEAFF.

The chain has TRBV24-1 and TRBJ1-2; 11 nucleotides align to TRBD1. V gave up 5 bases and J gave up 3 bases; unmatched junction bases: 1. This CDR3 region has 14 residues. Germline V gene lookup returns CDR1 KGHDR and CDR2 SFDVKD. The CDR3 coding sequence is TGTGCCACCAGTGGGACAGGGGGCGACTATGGCTACACCTTC. It is translated as CATSGTGGDYGYTF.

In DNA form, the CDR3 reads TGCGCCAGCAGCAGCTCACAGGGGACCCTTTACGAGCAGTACTTC. Protein product: CASSSSQGTLYEQYF. J is TRBJ2-7 and V is TRBV5-1, with 7 nucleotides matching TRBD1. The CDR3 is 15 amino acids. Germline lookup yields CDR1 SGHRS and CDR2 YFSETQ. Germline trimming cut 4 bases from V and 4 bases from J; bases unmatched to any gene: 11.

The V and J genes are TRBV14 and TRBJ2-5, with 10 bases fitting TRBD1. V shed 1 base and J 5 bases; nucleotides not matched to a gene: 7. There are 16 residues in the CDR3. CDR1 and CDR2 from the germline V gene are SGHDN and FVKESK. CDR3 region: CASSQGQGAVGETQYF. The CDR3 DNA sequence: TGTGCCAGCAGCCAAGGACAGGGGGCGGTTGGGGAGACCCAGTACTTC.

The CDR3 loop reads CASSIGREGAEAFF. The CDR3 DNA is TGTGCCAGTAGTATCGGCAGGGAAGGTGCTGAAGCTTTCTTT. This rearrangement joins TRBV19 to TRBJ1-1; TRBD1 is a possible D gene (5 bases). This CDR3 is 14 amino acids long. Germline V gives CDR1 LNHDA, CDR2 SQIVND (reference sequence). With 3 bases removed from V and 6 bases from J, the gap between germline ends came to 14 bases.

This rearrangement joins TRBV2 to TRBJ1-2, with D unclear. The length of the CDR3 is 12 residues. Looked up from germline, CDR1 is SNHLY and CDR2 is FYNNEI. V lost 6 bases and J lost 7, with 12 bases in between. The CDR3 loop is CASRSDLSGYTF. The CDR3 DNA reads TGTGCCAGCAGGAGCGACTTGTCTGGCTACACCTTC. The full variable domain, its missing parts supplied by reference TRBV2 and TRBJ1-2, is EPEVTQTPSHQVTQMGQEVILRCVPISNHLYFYWYRQILGQKVEFLVSFYNNEISEKSEIFDDQFSVERPDGSNFTLKIRSTKLEDSAMYFCASRSDLSGYTFGSGTRLTVV.

J is TRBJ2-3 and V is TRBV7-2; 7 bases are a match to TRBD2. The V gene's germline CDR1 is SGHTA and CDR2 FQGNSA. CDR3 length: 15 residues. The ends lost 0 bases at V and 6 bases at J; junction bases unmatched: 6. CDR3 nucleotide sequence: TGTGCCAGCAGCTTAGCGGGAGGGTCTAGTGATACGCAGTATTTT. Residues: CASSLAGGSSDTQYF.

This sequence joins TRBV7-9 and TRBJ2-3; tentatively, D is TRBD1 (6 bases). This CDR3 has 14 residues. In germline, CDR1 is SEHNR, CDR2 FQNEAQ (reference sequence). The germline V and J ends were trimmed by 6 bases and 0 bases, with 10 bases remaining between them. The CDR3 sequence: CASSSTGSTDTQYF. The CDR3 coding sequence is TGTGCCAGCAGTAGTACAGGGAGCACAGATACGCAGTATTTT.

The V and J genes are TRBV19 and TRBJ2-1; 9 bases map to TRBD2. Per germline, CDR1 LNHDA and CDR2 SQIVND (reference sequence). There are 15 residues in the CDR3. V gave up 5 bases and J gave up 4 bases; unmatched junction bases: 6. CDR3 protein: CASSLSGRSYNEQFF. The CDR3, as DNA: TGTGCCAGTAGTCTCAGCGGGAGGTCATACAATGAGCAGTTCTTC.

V usage is TRBV7-6 and J usage is TRBJ1-3; TRBD1 aligns across 7 bases. Unmatched junction bases numbered 7, after V lost 1 base and J lost 7 bases. In germline, CDR1 is SGHVS, CDR2 FNYEAQ. The CDR3 consists of 15 residues. The CDR3, as DNA: TGTGCCAGCAGCTTAGAAGGACAGGCAAGGAACACCATATATTTT. It codes for CASSLEGQARNTIYF.

The chain combines TRBV5-1 with TRBJ2-1; TRBD1 might be the D (6 bases). Trimming cost V 4 bases and J 0 bases, with 11 bases left between them. This CDR3 comprises 15 residues. CDR1 is SGHRS and CDR2 is YFSETQ in the germline V gene. CDR3 sequence: CASSTEGVSYNEQFF. In DNA, the CDR3 is TGCGCCAGCAGCACCGAGGGGGTCTCCTACAATGAGCAGTTCTTC.

This sequence joins TRBV7-2 and TRBJ1-5; tentative D call: TRBD1 (5 bases). Germline loops: CDR1 SGHTA, CDR2 FQGNSA. CDR3 size: 17 residues. V was clipped by 5 bases and J by 4 bases, with 21 bases between them. The chain's CDR3 is CASSLPLGGVGNQPQHF. For the CDR3, the DNA is TGTGCCAGCAGCCTACCTTTGGGGGGAGTAGGGAATCAGCCCCAGCATTTT.

The chain carries TRBV18 and TRBJ2-7; the match to TRBD1 covers 8 bases. The V and J ends lost 1 base and 2 bases, in that order; junction bases with no gene match: 7. Germline V gives CDR1 KGHSH, CDR2 LQKENI. The CDR3 totals 16 residues. Here the CDR3 DNA reads TGTGCCAGCTCACCACGTCCTGACAGGGGAGCCTACGAGCAGTACTTC. This encodes CASSPRPDRGAYEQYF.

This chain links TRBV11-2 with TRBJ1-6; 7 nucleotides match TRBD1. This CDR3 has 17 residues. With V trimmed by 4 bases and J by 7 bases, 13 bases remained unmatched. Germline CDR1 reads SGHAT; CDR2 reads FQNNGV. Here the CDR3 reads CASSSTPTGRGNSPLHF. Written as DNA, the CDR3 is TGTGCCAGCAGCTCCACCCCGACAGGGAGAGGAAATTCACCCCTCCACTTT.

The chain carries TRBV28 and TRBJ1-2; unclear D gene. The CDR3 length is 13 residues. The germline V and J ends were trimmed by 6 bases and 8 bases, with 16 bases remaining between them. Germline V gene lookup returns CDR1 MDHEN and CDR2 SYDVKM. In DNA, the CDR3 is TGTGCCAGCAGCCCCGGACTTCCGAACGGCTACACCTTC. This translates into CASSPGLPNGYTF.

This clone showed up just a few times. The chain couples TRBV7-9 to TRBJ2-7, with D perhaps TRBD2 (5 bases). CDR3 length: 14 amino acids. Germline loops: CDR1 SEHNR, CDR2 FQNEAQ (reference sequence). With 3 bases removed from V and 2 bases from J, the gap between germline ends came to 11 bases. CDR3 amino acids: CASSLEVRPYEQYF. CDR3 bases: TGTGCCAGCAGCTTGGAGGTGAGGCCCTACGAGCAGTACTTC.

The chain is built from TRBV19 and TRBJ2-7; 9 bases align to TRBD2. In germline, CDR1 is LNHDA, CDR2 SQIVND (reference sequence). After removal of 3 bases from V and 5 bases from J, the junction contained 8 bases not matched to a gene. The CDR3 loop spans 15 amino acids. This chain's CDR3 is CASSMRREGKDEQYF. The CDR3 DNA follows: TGTGCCAGTAGTATGAGGCGGGAGGGGAAGGACGAGCAGTACTTC.

The rearrangement links TRBV9 to TRBJ2-5; D possibly corresponds to TRBD1 (7 bases). V was cut by 7 bases and J by 3 bases, with 10 bases left in between. This CDR3 has 12 residues. Germline CDR1 SGDLS, CDR2 YYNGEE. In nucleotides, the CDR3 is TGTGCCAGCCAGGGGGAGGAAGAGACCCAGTACTTC. Protein: CASQGEEETQYF.

The chain employs TRBV21-1 and TRBJ2-7; the table's D call, TRBD2, has no DNA check behind it. TRBV21-1 is a recognized pseudogene. This CDR3 spans 17 amino acids. CDR3 in DNA: TGTGCCAGCAGCAAAAAAGGGGTTCCGGGGGAGTCCTACGAGCAGTACTTC. This gives the protein CASSKKGVPGESYEQYF.

The chain carries TRBV6-5 and TRBJ1-1; D may be TRBD1 (6 bases). The CDR3 extends over 13 amino acids. Germline V CDR1 and CDR2: MNHEY, SVGAGI. Trimming pared 8 bases from V and 4 bases from J, leaving 14 bases between. The CDR3 nucleotides are TGTGCCAGCTCGCAGGGGCGGAGCACTGAAGCTTTCTTT. Translated, it gives CASSQGRSTEAFF.